Listed below are T cell receptor beta chains from one sample, sequenced in a study of blood T cell repertoires in COVID-19. Generated by immunoSEQ multiplex PCR, the TCRdb table keeps only in-frame clones and is missing some. Seen here are about 170,000 clones, over 70% observed once, and the top ten hold roughly 3.1%. Input material: peripheral blood. These receptor sequences come from a man in his sixties or seventies with acute or convalescent COVID-19. Both conserved end residues are part of each CDR3. D genes are given only for firm matches. Part of the rows lack a size; the others show once, few, many or a class for expanded clones.

V gene: TRBV6-6
J gene: TRBJ2-7
clone size: .
D gene: TRBD2
CDR3 protein: CASSYSQSGGNEQYF
CDR3 DNA: TGTGCCAGCAGTTACTCCCAATCGGGGGGGAACGAGCAGTACTTC

V gene: TRBV5-1
J gene: TRBJ2-2
clone size: few
D gene: TRBD2
CDR3 protein: CASSLGLAGAGELFF
CDR3 DNA: TGCGCCAGCAGCCTCGGACTAGCGGGAGCCGGGGAGCTGTTTTTT

V gene: TRBV5-4
J gene: TRBJ2-7
clone size: .
D gene: TRBD1
CDR3 protein: CASSFSGTGGYEQYF
CDR3 DNA: TGTGCCAGCAGCTTTAGTGGGACAGGGGGCTACGAGCAGTACTTC

V gene: TRBV2
J gene: TRBJ2-2
clone size: once
D gene: TRBD1
CDR3 protein: CASRRQGGQNTGELFF
CDR3 DNA: TGTGCCAGCAGAAGACAGGGGGGGCAGAACACCGGGGAGCTGTTTTTT

V gene: TRBV7-8
J gene: TRBJ2-5
clone size: .
D gene: .
CDR3 protein: CASSPPTYGGEETQYF
CDR3 DNA: TGTGCCAGCAGCCCGCCGACGTACGGAGGGGAAGAGACCCAGTACTTC

V gene: TRBV27
J gene: TRBJ1-2
clone size: .
D gene: .
CDR3 protein: CASSLRGGDGYTF
CDR3 DNA: TGTGCCAGCAGTTTAAGGGGGGGCGATGGCTACACCTTC

V gene: TRBV6-2/TRBV6-3
J gene: TRBJ2-7
clone size: many
D gene: .
CDR3 protein: CASSYLAPNSYEQYF
CDR3 DNA: TGTGCCAGCAGTTACTTAGCGCCAAACTCCTACGAGCAGTACTTC

V gene: TRBV10-3
J gene: TRBJ2-5
clone size: .
D gene: .
CDR3 protein: CAISESFSALKETQYF
CDR3 DNA: TGTGCCATCAGTGAGTCGTTTAGCGCCCTAAAAGAGACCCAGTACTTC

V gene: TRBV30
J gene: TRBJ2-5
clone size: .
D gene: .
CDR3 protein: CAWRPGRAETQYF
CDR3 DNA: TGTGCCTGGAGGCCCGGCAGGGCCGAGACCCAGTACTTC

V gene: TRBV6-5
J gene: TRBJ2-7
clone size: .
D gene: TRBD1
CDR3 protein: CASSWDRAREQYF
CDR3 DNA: TGTGCCAGCAGTTGGGACAGGGCTCGCGAGCAGTACTTC

V gene: TRBV6-1
J gene: TRBJ2-6
clone size: .
D gene: .
CDR3 protein: CASSEDGGASSGANVLTF
CDR3 DNA: TGTGCCAGCAGTGAAGATGGGGGCGCCTCCTCTGGGGCCAACGTCCTGACTTTC

V gene: TRBV6-1
J gene: TRBJ2-2
clone size: few
D gene: .
CDR3 protein: CASSEARSTGELFF
CDR3 DNA: TGTGCCAGCAGTGAAGCGAGGAGCACCGGGGAGCTGTTTTTT

V gene: TRBV7-8
J gene: TRBJ2-1
clone size: once
D gene: TRBD1
CDR3 protein: CASSLGGQGSSYNEQFF
CDR3 DNA: TGTGCCAGCAGCCTAGGGGGACAGGGGAGCTCCTACAATGAGCAGTTCTTC

V gene: TRBV7-9
J gene: TRBJ2-3
clone size: .
D gene: TRBD2
CDR3 protein: CASSSTSGRTDTQYF
CDR3 DNA: TGTGCCAGCAGCTCGACTAGCGGGAGAACAGATACGCAGTATTTT

V gene: TRBV6-5
J gene: TRBJ2-7
clone size: .
D gene: TRBD2
CDR3 protein: CASSYSAGGLYEQYF
CDR3 DNA: TGTGCCAGCAGTTACTCGGCGGGGGGACTATACGAGCAGTACTTC

V gene: TRBV7-3
J gene: TRBJ2-2
clone size: .
D gene: .
CDR3 protein: CASSLKWPGELFF
CDR3 DNA: TGTGCCAGCAGCTTAAAGTGGCCCGGGGAGCTGTTTTTT

V gene: TRBV6-5
J gene: TRBJ2-5
clone size: .
D gene: .
CDR3 protein: CASSLVEGRETQYF
CDR3 DNA: TGTGCCAGCAGTCTAGTGGAGGGTCGGGAGACCCAGTACTTC

V gene: TRBV7-9
J gene: TRBJ2-3
clone size: .
D gene: .
CDR3 protein: CASSLDGGLSTDTQYF
CDR3 DNA: TGTGCCAGCAGCTTAGATGGTGGACTCAGCACAGATACGCAGTATTTT

V gene: TRBV5-8
J gene: TRBJ2-5
clone size: .
D gene: .
CDR3 protein: CASSTTRRETQYF
CDR3 DNA: TGTGCCAGCAGTACGACGAGGCGAGAGACCCAGTACTTC

V gene: TRBV11-2
J gene: TRBJ2-1
clone size: .
D gene: TRBD2
CDR3 protein: CASSLSSGRANEQFF
CDR3 DNA: TGTGCCAGCAGCTTATCTAGCGGGAGGGCTAATGAGCAGTTCTTC

V gene: TRBV28
J gene: TRBJ2-3
clone size: .
D gene: TRBD2
CDR3 protein: CASALAALGDTQYF
CDR3 DNA: TGTGCCAGCGCACTAGCGGCACTTGGGGATACGCAGTATTTT

V gene: TRBV27
J gene: TRBJ1-1
clone size: .
D gene: .
CDR3 protein: CASRGVGTEAFF
CDR3 DNA: TGTGCCAGCAGAGGGGTGGGCACTGAAGCTTTCTTT

V gene: TRBV9
J gene: TRBJ2-3
clone size: .
D gene: .
CDR3 protein: CASSGQGSTQYF
CDR3 DNA: TGTGCCAGCAGCGGGCAGGGATCCACGCAGTATTTT

V gene: TRBV19
J gene: TRBJ1-2
clone size: .
D gene: TRBD1
CDR3 protein: CASSIPGTGDGYTF
CDR3 DNA: TGTGCCAGTAGTATTCCCGGGACAGGGGATGGCTACACCTTC

V gene: TRBV5-5
J gene: TRBJ2-1
clone size: .
D gene: .
CDR3 protein: CASSKKAILDLVNEQFF
CDR3 DNA: TGTGCCAGCAGCAAAAAAGCAATACTAGATCTGGTCAATGAGCAGTTCTTC

V gene: TRBV19
J gene: TRBJ2-3
clone size: .
D gene: TRBD2
CDR3 protein: CASRDPGGGGASDTQYF
CDR3 DNA: TGTGCCAGTAGAGACCCAGGCGGCGGGGGGGCGTCAGATACGCAGTATTTT

V gene: TRBV11-2
J gene: TRBJ2-7
clone size: .
D gene: .
CDR3 protein: CASSFARGSYEQYF
CDR3 DNA: TGTGCCAGCAGCTTCGCGCGGGGTAGCTACGAGCAGTACTTC

V gene: TRBV30
J gene: TRBJ2-5
clone size: .
D gene: .
CDR3 protein: CAWSVRAKETQYF
CDR3 DNA: TGTGCCTGGAGTGTACGAGCGAAGGAGACCCAGTACTTC

V gene: TRBV5-1
J gene: TRBJ2-1
clone size: .
D gene: .
CDR3 protein: CASSLDSGLVNEQFF
CDR3 DNA: TGCGCCAGCAGCTTGGATTCGGGGTTGGTCAATGAGCAGTTCTTC

V gene: TRBV29-1
J gene: TRBJ2-1
clone size: .
D gene: .
CDR3 protein: CSVGVYGAYNEQFF
CDR3 DNA: TGCAGCGTTGGGGTATACGGGGCCTACAATGAGCAGTTCTTC

V gene: TRBV14
J gene: TRBJ2-1
clone size: .
D gene: TRBD2
CDR3 protein: CASSSLAGGYNEQFF
CDR3 DNA: TGTGCCAGCAGCTCCTTAGCGGGAGGATACAATGAGCAGTTCTTC